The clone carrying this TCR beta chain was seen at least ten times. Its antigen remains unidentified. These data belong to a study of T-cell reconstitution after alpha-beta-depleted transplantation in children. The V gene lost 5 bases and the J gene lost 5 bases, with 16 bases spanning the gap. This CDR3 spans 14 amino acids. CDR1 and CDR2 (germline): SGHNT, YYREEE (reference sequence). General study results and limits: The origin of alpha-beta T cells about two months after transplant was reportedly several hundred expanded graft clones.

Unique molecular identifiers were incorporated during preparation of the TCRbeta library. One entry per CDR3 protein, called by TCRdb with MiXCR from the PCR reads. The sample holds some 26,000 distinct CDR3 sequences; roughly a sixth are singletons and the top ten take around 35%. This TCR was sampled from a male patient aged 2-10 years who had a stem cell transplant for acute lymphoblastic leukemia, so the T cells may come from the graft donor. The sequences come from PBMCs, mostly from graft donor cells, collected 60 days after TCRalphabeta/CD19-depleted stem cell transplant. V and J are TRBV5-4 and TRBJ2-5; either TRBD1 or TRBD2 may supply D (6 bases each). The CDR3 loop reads CASSKGGGGETQYF. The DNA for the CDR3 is TGTGCCAGCAGTAAAGGGGGTGGGGGGGAGACCCAGTACTTC.